The entry below gives a single T cell receptor (beta chain) sequence along with its context. It was with 60 Vbeta and 13 Jbeta primers that the PCR ran. Sequenced by immunoSEQ multiplex PCR; TCRdb stores in-frame clones only, minus some. The profile shows fewer than 140,000 clones, roughly four fifths of them singletons. In germline, CDR1 is MDHEN, CDR2 SYDVKM. The CDR3 loop spans 18 amino acids. V shed 5 bases, J shed 2 bases, and the junction held 12 bases outside the gene matches. This record comes from a study of cytomegalovirus exposure and HLA in healthy donors. As for the study in general: Early release data held tens of millions of unique TCRs from HLA-typed donors.

The chain carries TRBV28 and TRBJ1-5; 10 nucleotides align to TRBD1. Sequencing input: PBMCs. This TCR was sampled from a man between 45 and 60 years old in good health and CMV-seronegative. DNA for the CDR3: TGTGCCAGCAGTCCGGGACAGGGGTCCTTAAATGGCAATCAGCCCCAGCATTTT. Amino acids: CASSPGQGSLNGNQPQHF.